This TCR beta chain came from a study of spatial heterogeneity in lung cancer. CDR3 length: 14 amino acids. In germline, CDR1 is DFQATT, CDR2 SNEGSKA (reference sequence). The germline V and J ends were trimmed by 4 bases and 2 bases, with 15 bases remaining between them. As concerns this clonotype: This beta chain is an off-target read within a library intended for alpha chains, so its frequency means little.

Time point here: sample taken at primary tumor resection. Sequencing was performed on whole RNA extracted from tumor and nontumor lung tissue, or from frozen PBMC, and the material was left unsorted. A unique molecular identifier was carried by every single TCR cDNA molecule. TCRdb itself ran the 5' RACE reads through MiXCR, one entry per CDR3 protein. The data show 3,500 to 4,500 distinct CDR3 sequences, roughly 50% seen once. The TCR sequence derives from a female donor with early-stage non-small cell lung cancer. Here the sequenced sample was PBMCs, taken at surgery. V is TRBV20-1 and J is TRBJ2-7, with D tentatively TRBD2 (6 bases). The CDR3 is CSAIHGGRAYEQYF. The DNA of the CDR3 is TGCAGTGCTATTCACGGGGGAAGAGCCTACGAGCAGTACTTC.